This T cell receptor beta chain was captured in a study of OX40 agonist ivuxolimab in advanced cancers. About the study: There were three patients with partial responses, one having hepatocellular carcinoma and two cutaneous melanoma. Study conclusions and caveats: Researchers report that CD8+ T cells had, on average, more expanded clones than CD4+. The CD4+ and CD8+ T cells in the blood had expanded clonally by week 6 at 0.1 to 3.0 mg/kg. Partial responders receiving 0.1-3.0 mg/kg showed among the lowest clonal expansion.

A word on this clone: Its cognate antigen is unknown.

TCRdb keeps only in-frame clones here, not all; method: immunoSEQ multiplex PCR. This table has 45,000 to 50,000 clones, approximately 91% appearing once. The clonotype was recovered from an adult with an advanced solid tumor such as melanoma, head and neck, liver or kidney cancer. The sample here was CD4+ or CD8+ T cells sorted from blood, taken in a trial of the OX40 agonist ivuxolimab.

The CDR3, as DNA: TGTGCCAGCAGTTTAATCGACGGGCCCCTAGTGGGTTCACCCCTCCACTTT. Translating gives CASSLIDGPLVGSPLHF. The V and J genes are TRBV28 and TRBJ1-6; D remains unclear. The CDR3 length is 17 residues. Trimming left V 2 bases short and J 9 bases short, with 20 bases between. CDR1 and CDR2 (germline): MDHEN, SYDVKM.